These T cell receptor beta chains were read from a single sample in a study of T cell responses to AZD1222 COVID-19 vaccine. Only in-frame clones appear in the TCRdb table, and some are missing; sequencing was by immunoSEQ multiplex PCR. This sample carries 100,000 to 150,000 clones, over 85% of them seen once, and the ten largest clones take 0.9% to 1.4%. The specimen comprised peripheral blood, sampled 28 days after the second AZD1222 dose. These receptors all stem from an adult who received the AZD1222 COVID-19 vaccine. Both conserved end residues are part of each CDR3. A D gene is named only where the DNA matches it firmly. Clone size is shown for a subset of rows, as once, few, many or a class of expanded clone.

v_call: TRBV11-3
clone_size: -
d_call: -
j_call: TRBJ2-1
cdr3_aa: CASSHVNNEQFF
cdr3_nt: TGTGCCAGCAGCCATGTCAACAATGAGCAGTTCTTC

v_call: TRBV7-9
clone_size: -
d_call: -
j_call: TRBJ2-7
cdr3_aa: CASSSQPYEQYF
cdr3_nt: TGTGCCAGCAGCTCTCAACCCTACGAGCAGTACTTC

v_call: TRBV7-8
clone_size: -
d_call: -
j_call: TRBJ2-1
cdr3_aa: CASSPAAGREQFF
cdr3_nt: TGTGCCAGCAGCCCAGCGGCGGGACGGGAGCAGTTCTTC

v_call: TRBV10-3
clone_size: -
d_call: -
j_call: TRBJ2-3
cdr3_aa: CAISDLYRDNTDTQYF
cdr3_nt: TGTGCCATCAGTGACCTATACCGGGACAACACAGATACGCAGTATTTT

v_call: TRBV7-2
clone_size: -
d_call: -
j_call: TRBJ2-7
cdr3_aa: CASSPLQVGEQYF
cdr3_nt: TGTGCCAGCAGCCCGCTACAAGTAGGCGAGCAGTACTTC

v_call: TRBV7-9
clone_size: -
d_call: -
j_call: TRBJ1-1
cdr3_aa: CASSSQGFEAFF
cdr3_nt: TGTGCCAGCAGCTCTCAGGGATTTGAAGCTTTCTTT

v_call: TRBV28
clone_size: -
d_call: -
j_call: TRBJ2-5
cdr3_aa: CASSLPGSQRTQYF
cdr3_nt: TGTGCCAGCAGTTTGCCCGGGTCCCAGCGGACCCAGTACTTC

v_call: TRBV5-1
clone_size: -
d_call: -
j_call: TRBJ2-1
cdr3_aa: CASSPGTLYNEQFF
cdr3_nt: TGCGCCAGCAGCCCTGGGACACTCTACAATGAGCAGTTCTTC

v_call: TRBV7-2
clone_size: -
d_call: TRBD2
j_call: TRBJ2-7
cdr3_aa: CASSFLAGAYEQYF
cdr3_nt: TGTGCCAGCAGCTTTCTAGCGGGAGCCTACGAGCAGTACTTC

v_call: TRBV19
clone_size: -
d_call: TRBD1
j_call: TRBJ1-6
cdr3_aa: CASSIAQGANSPLHF
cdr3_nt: TGTGCCAGTAGTATCGCACAGGGGGCGAATTCACCCCTCCACTTT

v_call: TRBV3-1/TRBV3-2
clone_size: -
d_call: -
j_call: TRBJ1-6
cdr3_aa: CASSQDVGGNSPLHF
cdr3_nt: TGTGCCAGCAGCCAAGATGTTGGGGGAAATTCACCCCTCCACTTT

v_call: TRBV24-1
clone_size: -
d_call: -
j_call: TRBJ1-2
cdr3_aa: CATSDSRRVLGYTF
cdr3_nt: TGTGCCACCAGTGATTCTCGCAGGGTCCTGGGCTACACCTTC

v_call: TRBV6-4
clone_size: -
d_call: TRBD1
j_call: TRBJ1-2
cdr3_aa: CASRTSDRANYGYTF
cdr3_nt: TGTGCCAGCAGGACCTCAGACAGGGCTAACTATGGCTACACCTTC

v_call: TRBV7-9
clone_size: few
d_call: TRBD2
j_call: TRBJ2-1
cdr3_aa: CASSSRSSGRNNEQFF
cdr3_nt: TGTGCCAGCAGCTCCCGGTCTAGCGGACGAAACAATGAGCAGTTCTTC

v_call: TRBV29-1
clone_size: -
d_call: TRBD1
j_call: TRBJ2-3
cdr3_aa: CSAPGTGITDTQYF
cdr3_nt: TGCAGCGCCCCGGGGACAGGCATCACAGATACGCAGTATTTT

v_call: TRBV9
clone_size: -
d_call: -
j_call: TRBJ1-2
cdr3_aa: CASSPDKQGNYGYTF
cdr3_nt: TGTGCCAGCAGCCCGGACAAGCAGGGGAACTATGGCTACACCTTC

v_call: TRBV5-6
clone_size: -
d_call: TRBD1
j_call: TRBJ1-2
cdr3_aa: CASSLGDRGRFYGYTF
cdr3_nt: TGTGCCAGCAGCTTGGGCGACAGGGGAAGGTTCTATGGCTACACCTTC

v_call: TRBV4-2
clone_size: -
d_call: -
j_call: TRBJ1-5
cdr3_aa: CASSQAGTGNQPQHF
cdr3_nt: TGTGCCAGCAGCCAAGCAGGGACGGGGAATCAGCCCCAGCATTTT

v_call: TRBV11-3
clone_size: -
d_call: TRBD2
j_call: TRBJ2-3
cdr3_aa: CASSLAGDGTDTQYF
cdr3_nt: TGTGCCAGCAGTCTAGCGGGGGATGGCACAGATACGCAGTATTTT

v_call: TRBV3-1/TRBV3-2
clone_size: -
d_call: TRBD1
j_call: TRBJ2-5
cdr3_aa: CASSPTGGYLQETQYF
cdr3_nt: TGTGCCAGCAGCCCTACAGGGGGGTATCTCCAAGAGACCCAGTACTTC

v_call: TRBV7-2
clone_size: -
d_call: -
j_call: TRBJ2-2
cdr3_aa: CASSLVGAGELFF
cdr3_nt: TGTGCCAGCAGCTTAGTAGGGGCCGGGGAGCTGTTTTTT

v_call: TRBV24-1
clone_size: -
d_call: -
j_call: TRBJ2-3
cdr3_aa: CATSVGGAGTDTQYF
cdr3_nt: TGTGCCACCAGTGTCGGGGGCGCGGGGACAGATACGCAGTATTTT

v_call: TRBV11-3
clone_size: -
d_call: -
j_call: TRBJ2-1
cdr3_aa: CASSLDWRGVNEQFF
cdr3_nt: TGTGCCAGCAGCTTAGATTGGCGGGGCGTGAATGAGCAGTTCTTC

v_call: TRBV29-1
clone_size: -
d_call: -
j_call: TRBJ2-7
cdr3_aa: CSVGQRGPSHEQYF
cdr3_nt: TGCAGCGTTGGACAGAGGGGTCCAAGCCACGAGCAGTACTTC

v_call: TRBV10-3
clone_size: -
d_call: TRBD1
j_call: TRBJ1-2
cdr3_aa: CAIRPGQGNGYTF
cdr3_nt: TGTGCCATCAGGCCGGGACAGGGGAATGGCTACACCTTC

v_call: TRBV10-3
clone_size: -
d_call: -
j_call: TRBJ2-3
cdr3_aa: CAISETQDSNTQYF
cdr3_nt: TGTGCCATCAGTGAGACGCAGGATTCAAATACGCAGTATTTT

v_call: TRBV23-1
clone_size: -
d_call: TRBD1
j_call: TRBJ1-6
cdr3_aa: CASSQGTGNSPLHF
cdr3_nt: TGCGCCAGCAGTCAAGGGACAGGGAATTCACCCCTCCACTTT

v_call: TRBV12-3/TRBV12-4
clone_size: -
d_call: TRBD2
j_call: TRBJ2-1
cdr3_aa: CASRLAEHNEQFF
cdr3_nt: TGTGCCTCAAGACTAGCAGAGCACAATGAGCAGTTCTTC

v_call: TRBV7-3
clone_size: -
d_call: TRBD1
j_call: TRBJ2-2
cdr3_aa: CASSRDRDVSGELFF
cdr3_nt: TGTGCCAGCAGCCGGGACAGGGATGTGAGCGGGGAGCTGTTTTTT

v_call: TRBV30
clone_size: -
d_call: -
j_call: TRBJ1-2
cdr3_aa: CAWSVVPGLGYGYTF
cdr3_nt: TGTGCCTGGAGTGTAGTCCCAGGGCTCGGTTATGGCTACACCTTC

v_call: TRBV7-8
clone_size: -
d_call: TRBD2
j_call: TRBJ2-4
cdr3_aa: CASSLTSGKARNIQYF
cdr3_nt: TGTGCCAGCAGCTTAACTAGCGGGAAGGCGAGAAACATTCAGTACTTC

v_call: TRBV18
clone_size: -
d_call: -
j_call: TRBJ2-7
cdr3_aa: CASSPGSLDEQYF
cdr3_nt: TGTGCCAGCTCACCAGGGAGTCTCGACGAGCAGTACTTC